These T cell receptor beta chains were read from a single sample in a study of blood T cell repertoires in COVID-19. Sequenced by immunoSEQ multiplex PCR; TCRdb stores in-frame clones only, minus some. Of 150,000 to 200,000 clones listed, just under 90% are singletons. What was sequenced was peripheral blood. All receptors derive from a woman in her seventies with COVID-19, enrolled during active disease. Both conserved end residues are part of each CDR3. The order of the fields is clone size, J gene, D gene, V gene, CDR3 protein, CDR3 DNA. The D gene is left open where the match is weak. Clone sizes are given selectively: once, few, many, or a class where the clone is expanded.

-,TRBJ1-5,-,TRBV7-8,CASSLRGGRPQHF,TGTGCCAGCAGCTTACGGGGTGGGCGGCCCCAGCATTTT
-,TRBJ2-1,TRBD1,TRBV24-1,CATSDMGQGINNEQFF,TGTGCCACCAGTGACATGGGACAGGGCATCAACAATGAGCAGTTCTTC
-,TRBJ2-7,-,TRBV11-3,CASSFGGGPYEQYF,TGTGCCAGCAGCTTTGGCGGGGGCCCCTACGAGCAGTACTTC
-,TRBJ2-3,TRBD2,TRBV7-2,CATGLAGVGTQYF,TGTGCCACCGGACTAGCGGGGGTTGGTACGCAGTATTTT
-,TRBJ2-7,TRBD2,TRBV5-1,CASSASPGGPYEQYF,TGCGCCAGCAGCGCAAGCCCGGGGGGGCCCTACGAGCAGTACTTC
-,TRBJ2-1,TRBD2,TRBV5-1,CASTAGGQSYNEQFF,TGCGCCAGCACAGCGGGGGGGCAGTCCTACAATGAGCAGTTCTTC
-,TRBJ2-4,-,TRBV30,CAWGSAKNIQYF,TGTGCCTGGGGGAGTGCCAAAAACATTCAGTACTTC
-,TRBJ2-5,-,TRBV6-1,CASSELFSQETQYF,TGTGCCAGCAGTGAATTATTCTCTCAAGAGACCCAGTACTTC
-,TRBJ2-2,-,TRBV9,CASSVQVTGELFF,TGTGCCAGCAGCGTACAGGTCACCGGGGAGCTGTTTTTT
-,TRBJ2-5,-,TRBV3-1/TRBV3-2,CASGRRGEETQYF,TGTGCCAGCGGAAGACGTGGGGAGGAGACCCAGTACTTC
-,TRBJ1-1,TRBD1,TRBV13,CASSPLFRTGANTEAFF,TGTGCCAGCAGCCCCCTTTTCCGGACAGGAGCGAACACTGAAGCTTTCTTT
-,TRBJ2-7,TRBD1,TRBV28,CASRGQGREQYF,TGTGCCAGCAGGGGACAGGGTCGCGAGCAGTACTTC
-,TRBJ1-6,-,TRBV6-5,CASSQNRDNSPLHF,TGTGCCAGCAGCCAAAACAGGGATAATTCACCCCTCCACTTT
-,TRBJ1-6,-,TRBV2,CASSSQGWDNSPLHF,TGTGCCAGCAGTTCCCAGGGTTGGGATAATTCACCCCTCCACTTT
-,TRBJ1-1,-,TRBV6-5,CASTPDSLLRAFF,TGTGCCAGCACCCCGGACAGCCTCCTTAGGGCTTTCTTT
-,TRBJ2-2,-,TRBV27,CASSFQNTGELFF,TGTGCCAGCAGTTTTCAGAACACCGGGGAGCTGTTTTTT
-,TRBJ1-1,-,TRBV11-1,CASSSGQWNTEAFF,TGTGCCAGCAGCTCAGGGCAGTGGAACACTGAAGCTTTCTTT
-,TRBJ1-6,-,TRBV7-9,CASSTTGPGSPLHF,TGTGCCAGCAGCACAACAGGGCCGGGCTCACCCCTCCACTTT
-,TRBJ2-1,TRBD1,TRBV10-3,CAIRDFGQGADEQFF,TGTGCCATCAGGGATTTTGGACAGGGGGCCGATGAGCAGTTCTTC
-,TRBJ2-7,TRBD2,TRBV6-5,CASSYSGGASYEQYF,TGTGCCAGCAGTTATAGCGGGGGGGCCTCCTACGAGCAGTACTTC
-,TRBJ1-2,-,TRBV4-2,CASSRQSFNYGYTF,TGTGCCAGCAGCCGACAGAGCTTCAACTATGGCTACACCTTC
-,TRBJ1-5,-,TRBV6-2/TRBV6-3,CASSPPGSGNQPQHF,TGTGCCAGCAGTCCCCCCGGTAGTGGCAATCAGCCCCAGCATTTT
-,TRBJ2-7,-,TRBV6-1,CASSEQRVARYEQYF,TGTGCCAGCAGTGAACAACGGGTCGCCCGGTACGAGCAGTACTTC
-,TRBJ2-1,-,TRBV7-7,CASSSQGGNEQFF,TGTGCTAGCAGCTCCCAGGGGGGCAATGAGCAGTTCTTC
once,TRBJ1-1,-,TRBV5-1,CAGKEPKSGEAFF,TGCGCCGGCAAAGAGCCGAAGAGCGGTGAAGCTTTCTTT
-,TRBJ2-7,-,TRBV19,CASSMDYSYEQYF,TGTGCCAGTAGTATGGACTACTCCTACGAGCAGTACTTC
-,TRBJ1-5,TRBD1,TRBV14,CASSQDDRGHQPQHF,TGTGCCAGCAGCCAAGACGACAGGGGGCATCAGCCCCAGCATTTT
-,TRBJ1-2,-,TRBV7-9,CASSETQTANYGYTF,TGTGCCAGCAGTGAAACGCAGACTGCTAACTATGGCTACACCTTC
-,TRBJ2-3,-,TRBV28,CASSEVGAQSTDTQYF,TGTGCCAGCAGTGAAGTGGGGGCCCAAAGCACAGATACGCAGTATTTT
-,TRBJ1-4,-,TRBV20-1,CSARLSVKLFF,TGCAGTGCTAGATTGTCGGTTAAACTGTTTTTT
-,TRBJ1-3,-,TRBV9,CASSIAGAQEGNTIYF,TGTGCCAGCAGCATCGCGGGGGCGCAGGAAGGAAACACCATATATTTT
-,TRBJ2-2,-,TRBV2,CASSPPTGNTGELFF,TGTGCCAGCAGTCCCCCGACAGGGAACACCGGGGAGCTGTTTTTT